Below are 18 T cell receptor beta chains sequenced from a single sample in a study of blood T cells in healthy people across ages. A second PCR, run for about 7 to 11 cycles, used a sample-barcoded 5' primer plus a J-beta primer mix. TCRdb itself ran the 5' RACE reads through MiXCR, one entry per CDR3 protein. The sample includes 700,000 to 950,000 distinct CDR3 sequences, about 62% seen only once; the top ten take 22%. The source material was blood. These receptors were collected from a man aged 25-45 years in good health.

The gene calls are TRBV6-6 and TRBJ2-4; D is possibly TRBD1 or TRBD2 (6 bases each). The J call could be wrong; TRBJ2-7 is a better fit for the DNA end. In germline, CDR1 is MNHNY, CDR2 SVGAGI (reference sequence). The CDR3 extends over 15 amino acids. DNA for the CDR3: TGTGCCAGCTCATGGACGAGGGGGGCCACCTACGAGCAGTACTTC. Protein: CASSWTRGATYEQYF.

In the case of this clonotype: One junction end disagrees with the germline gene, perhaps due to a read error. This chain links TRBV24-1 with TRBJ2-1; D perhaps matches TRBD2 (7 bases). The CDR3 loop spans 16 amino acids. Germline lookup yields CDR1 KGHDR and CDR2 SFDVKD. The chain's CDR3 is CATSESRAGAFNKQFF. DNA for the CDR3: TGTGCTACCAGTGAGTCCCGGGCGGGGGCCTTCAATAAGCAGTTCTTC.

The genes are TRBV9 and TRBJ2-7; D unclear. The end of the DNA aligns better with TRBJ2-5, so the J call may be wrong. CDR1 is SGDLS and CDR2 is YYNGEE in the germline V gene. The CDR3 is 16 residues long. The CDR3 sequence: CASSVGTAIEGETQYF. The CDR3, as DNA: TGTGCCAGCAGCGTAGGCACAGCGATCGAAGGAGAGACCCAGTACTTC.

In this sample, this clonotype turned up once. V is TRBV28 and J is TRBJ2-7; TRBD2 aligns across 11 bases. The CDR3 covers 20 residues. V shed 3 bases and J 4 bases; nucleotides not matched to a gene: 20. From germline, CDR1 is MDHEN and CDR2 SYDVKM. The CDR3 protein is CASSFSLVDVSGRARYEQYF. The CDR3 nucleotides read TGTGCCAGCAGTTTTAGTTTAGTCGACGTTAGCGGGAGGGCTAGGTACGAGCAGTACTTC. Complete variable domain (other parts from reference TRBV28 and TRBJ2-7): DVKVTQSSRYLVKRTGEKVFLECVQDMDHENMFWYRQDPGLGLRLIYFSYDVKMKEKGDIPEGYSVSREKKERFSLILESASTNQTSMYLCASSFSLVDVSGRARYEQYFGPGTRLTVT.

The sample holds a few counts of this clonotype. For the CDR3, the DNA is TGTGCCAGCAGTGACCCAGGACTAGGCGAGCAGTTCTTC. Translation: CASSDPGLGEQFF. This chain links TRBV6-5 with TRBJ2-1; 7 bases are shared with TRBD2. CDR1 and CDR2 from the germline V gene are MNHEY and SVGAGI. The V segment lost 5 bases and the J segment 10 bases; nucleotides outside the gene matches: 8. The CDR3 extends over 13 amino acids.

The rearrangement joins TRBV20-1 to TRBJ2-5, with D tentatively TRBD2 (5 bases). The CDR3 sequence is 12 residues long. Looked up from germline, CDR1 is DFQATT and CDR2 is SNEGSKA (reference sequence). V lost 6 bases and J lost 11, with 19 bases in between. DNA for the CDR3: TGCAGTGCCAACGGACTTAACAATGAGCAGTACTTC. Translated, it gives CSANGLNNEQYF.

This clonotype was seen just once. An end of the junction differs from the germline gene, which may be a read error. The chain employs TRBV27 and TRBJ2-1; 7 positions agree with TRBD2. This CDR3 has 13 amino acids. Germline CDR1 and CDR2: MNHEY and SMNVEV (reference sequence). CDR3 bases: TGTGCCAGCAGGCGGGACTACGGCAATGGGCAGTTCTTC. Translation gives CASRRDYGNGQFF.

The J gene is TRBJ1-2, the V gene TRBV7-2, with unresolved D. This CDR3 spans 14 amino acids. Trimming took 0 bases from V and 4 from J, leaving 9 bases between them. Looked up from germline, CDR1 is SGHTA and CDR2 is FQGNSA. The CDR3 spells CASSLAGPLYGYTF. CDR3 nucleotide sequence: TGTGCCAGCAGCTTAGCAGGTCCGCTCTATGGCTACACCTTC.

This rearrangement joins TRBV25-1 to TRBJ1-1; D possibly corresponds to TRBD1 (5 bases). The CDR3 sequence is 12 residues long. V lost 1 base and J 8 bases, leaving 8 bases between the germline ends. Per the germline V gene, CDR1 is MGHDK and CDR2 is SYGVNS. CDR3 amino acids: CASSEWGVEAFF. CDR3 DNA: TGTGCCAGCAGTGAATGGGGGGTGGAAGCTTTCTTT. Full variable domain (remainder filled in from reference TRBV25-1 and TRBJ1-1): EADIYQTPRYLVIGTGKKITLECSQTMGHDKMYWYQQDPGMELHLIHYSYGVNSTEKGDLSSESTVSRIRTEHFPLTLESARPSHTSQYLCASSEWGVEAFFGQGTRLTVV.

V is TRBV15 and J is TRBJ2-1, with D hard to call. CDR1 and CDR2 from the germline V gene are LNHNV and YYDKDF (reference sequence). Trimming stripped 5 bases from V and 4 bases from J, with 9 bases between. This CDR3 comprises 13 residues. As DNA, the CDR3 is TGTGCCACCAGCGTTCGCAATTACAATGAGCAGTTCTTC. This sequence encodes CATSVRNYNEQFF.

This chain connects TRBV5-1 to TRBJ2-1, with a weak D call TRBD1 (5 bases). Trimming pared 4 bases from V and 6 bases from J, leaving 23 bases between. The germline gives CDR1 SGHRS, CDR2 YFSETQ. The CDR3 spans 17 residues. This chain's CDR3 is CASSPSLPGHLSNEQFF. The DNA of the CDR3 is TGCGCCAGCAGCCCCTCCCTTCCCGGACACCTGAGCAATGAGCAGTTCTTC.

The CDR3 loop is CASSYSAEGSRYEQYF. The DNA of the CDR3 is TGTGCCAGCAGTTACTCCGCCGAGGGTAGTCGGTACGAGCAGTACTTC. The chain carries TRBV6-2 or TRBV6-3 and TRBJ2-5, with a possible D match to TRBD2 (5 bases). Near its end, the DNA agrees better with TRBJ2-7, so the J call may be wrong. Germline CDR1 reads MNHEY; CDR2 reads SVGEGT. This CDR3 contains 16 residues.

The chain links TRBV28 to TRBJ2-5, with D possibly TRBD1 on 6 matching bases. The CDR3 is made up of 11 amino acids. Germline CDR1 and CDR2: MDHEN and SYDVKM. The V and J ends lost 7 bases and 11 bases respectively, with 14 bases between them. The CDR3 region has the DNA TGTGCCAGCATTAAGGGGGTCAGGCAGTACTTC. As protein: CASIKGVRQYF.

This chain connects TRBV7-9 to TRBJ1-1; D unresolved. This CDR3 is built from 12 residues. V was shortened by 2 bases and J by 7 bases, with 8 bases between the two germline ends. Per the germline V gene, CDR1 is SEHNR and CDR2 is FQNEAQ (reference sequence). DNA of the CDR3: TGTGCCAGCAGCTTACTAGCAGTTGAAGCTTTCTTT. Translated: CASSLLAVEAFF.

The chain has TRBV24-1 and TRBJ1-2, with D possibly matching TRBD1 (5 bases). This CDR3 contains 15 residues. Deletions cut 3 bases from V and 3 bases from J, with 13 bases between. Germline V gene sequence: CDR1 KGHDR, CDR2 SFDVKD. As DNA, the CDR3 is TGTGCCACCAGTGATGACGCTCAGGGTGACTATGGCTACACCTTC. As protein: CATSDDAQGDYGYTF.

V and J are TRBV28 and TRBJ2-5; possible D gene TRBD1, 6 bases. Judging by the DNA end, TRBJ2-7 fits better; the J call may be wrong. CDR1 and CDR2 from the germline V gene are MDHEN and SYDVKM. This CDR3 contains 16 residues. DNA of the CDR3: TGTGCCAGCAGTTTAGGTGTTGTACAGGGTGCCTACGAGCAGTACTTC. Encoded protein: CASSLGVVQGAYEQYF.

V is TRBV18 and J is TRBJ2-3; D gene unclear. Germline-derived CDR1 and CDR2 are KGHSH and LQKENI. Trimming took 3 bases from V and 5 from J, leaving 12 bases between them. CDR3 size: 14 residues. CDR3 sequence reads: CASSPGNLGDTQYF. The CDR3 bases are TGTGCCAGCTCACCGGGGAATTTAGGAGATACGCAGTATTTT.

This chain uses TRBV12-3 or TRBV12-4 with TRBJ2-1; 9 nucleotides agree with TRBD2. The CDR3 spans 15 residues. The junction had 7 bases not matched to a gene; V was cut back by 0 bases and J by 10 bases. In DNA, the CDR3 is TGTGCCAGCAGTTTAGCGCTCGGGACTAGCAAAGAGCAGTTCTTC. Translation gives CASSLALGTSKEQFF.